The T cell receptor (beta chain) described here comes from a study of regulatory T cells in long-lasting Graves disease. Sample time point: newly diagnosed GD, antithyroid drugs for less than 3 months. There was RNA extracted from PBMCs, and the TCR library was made from it. This clonotype was seen at least ten times. CDR3 regions were amplified by Arm-PCR using iRepertoire HTBI primers to build TCR beta libraries. TCRdb passed the multiplex PCR reads through MiXCR, listing each CDR3 protein once. Here the sample spans 350,000 to 550,000 distinct CDR3 sequences, 16% being singletons. V dropped 3 bases and J dropped 0 bases, with 13 bases sitting between them. The CDR3 totals 16 residues. These same data were also listed under a study on T cells in Graves' hyperthyroidism and ophthalmopathy. That study adds: Diagnosis rested on symptoms, serum thyroxine and TRAb, thyroid ultrasound, and orbital computed tomography.

The specimen comprised peripheral blood mononuclear cells (PBMCs), sampled at new diagnosis, from a patient treated with antithyroid drugs. The sequence was collected from a woman under 30 with Graves disease. This chain links TRBV12-3 or TRBV12-4 with TRBJ2-3; D possibly corresponds to TRBD2 (5 bases). Written as DNA, the CDR3 is TGTGCCAGCAGTTTTAGTCTAGCCCATAGCACAGATACGCAGTATTTT. It encodes CASSFSLAHSTDTQYF.